This is a list of T cell receptor beta chains from one sample in a study of blood T cell repertoires in COVID-19. Sequenced by immunoSEQ multiplex PCR; TCRdb stores in-frame clones only, minus some. Among 200,000 to 250,000 clones listed, 85% to 90% were seen once. The sequencing sample was made of peripheral blood. The source is a man aged 18 to 29 with active or convalescent COVID-19. Both conserved end residues are part of each CDR3. A D gene is named only where the DNA matches it firmly. Expanded clones get a size class; other rows say once, few or many, or leave the size out.

TRBD2	NA	TRBJ2-2	TRBV6-4	CASSDSPSGAANTGELFF	TGTGCCAGCAGTGACTCGCCTAGCGGAGCTGCGAACACCGGGGAGCTGTTTTTT
TRBD2	few	TRBJ2-2	TRBV3-1/TRBV3-2	CASSLTSGRNTGELFF	TGTGCCAGCAGTCTTACTAGCGGAAGAAACACCGGGGAGCTGTTTTTT
TRBD2	NA	TRBJ2-1	TRBV2	CASSEFGEGLDNEQFF	TGTGCCAGCAGTGAATTTGGGGAGGGCCTTGACAATGAGCAGTTCTTC
NA	once	TRBJ2-3	TRBV24-1	CATSDSIYDTSTDTQYF	TGTGCCACCAGTGATTCAATCTATGACACGAGCACAGATACGCAGTATTTT
TRBD1	NA	TRBJ2-2	TRBV7-2	CASSFQGATGELFF	TGTGCCAGCAGCTTCCAGGGGGCTACCGGGGAGCTGTTTTTT
NA	NA	TRBJ1-1	TRBV6-5	CATQNAGNTEAFF	TGTGCCACCCAAAACGCGGGGAACACTGAAGCTTTCTTT
NA	NA	TRBJ2-7	TRBV5-1	CASSPSGPYEQYF	TGCGCCAGCAGTCCCTCCGGTCCTTACGAGCAGTACTTC
NA	NA	TRBJ1-5	TRBV3-1/TRBV3-2	CASSQDARTSIEPQHF	TGTGCCAGCAGCCAAGATGCCCGTACTTCAATCGAGCCCCAGCATTTT
NA	NA	TRBJ1-1	TRBV5-1	CASRSNAGMNTEAFF	TGCGCCAGCAGATCTAATGCGGGTATGAACACTGAAGCTTTCTTT
TRBD2	NA	TRBJ2-7	TRBV28	CASTLSSGGFEQYF	TGTGCCAGCACTCTGTCTAGCGGGGGTTTTGAGCAGTACTTC
TRBD1	NA	TRBJ1-5	TRBV24-1	CATSVGTGLDSNQPQHF	TGTGCCACCAGTGTCGGGACAGGGCTGGATAGCAATCAGCCCCAGCATTTT
TRBD2	NA	TRBJ2-1	TRBV9	CASSVTGGNEQFF	TGTGCCAGCAGCGTAACGGGGGGCAATGAGCAGTTCTTC
TRBD1	NA	TRBJ2-3	TRBV7-6	CASSQGAGRSSDTQYF	TGTGCCAGCAGCCAGGGGGCTGGGAGGAGCTCAGATACGCAGTATTTT
NA	NA	TRBJ1-1	TRBV3-1/TRBV3-2	CASSQGLANTEAFF	TGTGCCAGCAGCCAAGGACTGGCGAACACTGAAGCTTTCTTT